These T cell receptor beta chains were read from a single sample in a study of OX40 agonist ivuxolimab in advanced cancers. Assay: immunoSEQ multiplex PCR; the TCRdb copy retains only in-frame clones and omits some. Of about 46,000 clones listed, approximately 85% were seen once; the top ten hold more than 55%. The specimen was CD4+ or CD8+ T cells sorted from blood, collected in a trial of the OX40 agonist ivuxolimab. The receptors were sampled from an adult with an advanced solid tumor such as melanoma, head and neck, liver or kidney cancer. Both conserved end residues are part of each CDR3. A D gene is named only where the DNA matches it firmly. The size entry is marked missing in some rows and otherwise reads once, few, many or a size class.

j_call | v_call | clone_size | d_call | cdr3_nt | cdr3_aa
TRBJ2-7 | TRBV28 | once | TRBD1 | TGTGCCAGCAGAACCACAGGGGGATCCTCCTACGAGCAGTACTTC | CASRTTGGSSYEQYF
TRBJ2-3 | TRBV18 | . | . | TGTGCCAGCTCACCACCGGGCACAGATACGCAGTATTTT | CASSPPGTDTQYF
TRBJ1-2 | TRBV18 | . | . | TGTGCCAGCTCACCAGGGGTTGGGAACTATGGCTACACCTTC | CASSPGVGNYGYTF
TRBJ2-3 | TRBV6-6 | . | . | TGTGCCAGCAGTCCCGGGGACACAGATACGCAGTATTTT | CASSPGDTDTQYF
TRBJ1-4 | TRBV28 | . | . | TGTGCCAGCACCCAAAGAGGGGGGTCTAATGAAAAACTGTTTTTT | CASTQRGGSNEKLFF
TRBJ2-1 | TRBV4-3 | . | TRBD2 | TGCGCCAGCAGCCATTATCTAGCGGGGGACTACAATGAGCAGTTCTTC | CASSHYLAGDYNEQFF
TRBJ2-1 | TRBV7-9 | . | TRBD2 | TGTGCCAGCAGCAAACTAGCGGGGGGTTACAATGAGCAGTTCTTC | CASSKLAGGYNEQFF
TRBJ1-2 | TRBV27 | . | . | TGTGCCAGCAGTTTGGTTCCCGGGGGCTATGGCTACACCTTC | CASSLVPGGYGYTF
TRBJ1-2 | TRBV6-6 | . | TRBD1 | TGTGCCAGCAGTTACGCAGGACAGGCCTATGGCTACACCTTC | CASSYAGQAYGYTF
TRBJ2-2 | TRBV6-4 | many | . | TGTGCCAGCAGTGAGACAGACACCGGGGAGCTGTTTTTT | CASSETDTGELFF
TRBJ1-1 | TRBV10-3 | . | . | TGTGCCATCACCTTGGACAGCATGAACACTGAAGCTTTCTTT | CAITLDSMNTEAFF
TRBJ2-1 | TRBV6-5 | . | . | TGTGCCAGCACCTCTGGGCCGGGATCCGATGAGCAGTTCTTC | CASTSGPGSDEQFF
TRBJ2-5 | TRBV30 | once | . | TGTGCCTGGACTGAAACCCGGCGAGGATTCCAAGAGACCCAGTACTTC | CAWTETRRGFQETQYF
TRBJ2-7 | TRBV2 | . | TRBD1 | TGTGCCAGCAGTTGGACAGGGGCATACGAGCAGTACTTC | CASSWTGAYEQYF
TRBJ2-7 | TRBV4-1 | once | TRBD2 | TGCGCCAGCAGCCCGGGACTAGCGGGAGGGCAATGGACCTACGAGCAGTACTTC | CASSPGLAGGQWTYEQYF
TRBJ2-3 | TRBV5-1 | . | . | TGCGCCAGCAGCTTGGGCTTATCTCGGGAGCCTGGAGATACGCAGTATTTT | CASSLGLSREPGDTQYF
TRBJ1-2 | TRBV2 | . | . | TGTGCCAGCAGTCCCCAACAGGATCCCGGTGGCTACACCTTC | CASSPQQDPGGYTF
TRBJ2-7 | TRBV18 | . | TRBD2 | TGTGCCAGCTCACAGCGGGAGGGCAAGTACGAGCAGTACTTC | CASSQREGKYEQYF
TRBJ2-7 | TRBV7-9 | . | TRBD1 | TGTGCCAGCAGCTTGACAGGGGTCTCCTACGAGCAGTACTTC | CASSLTGVSYEQYF
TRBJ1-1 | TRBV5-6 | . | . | TGTGCCAGCACCCGAGGAGGGCGCGGGGACACTGAAGCTTTCTTT | CASTRGGRGDTEAFF
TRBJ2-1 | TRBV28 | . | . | TGTGCCAGCAGTTTATACAGGGCCCGTACCTACAATGAGCAGTTCTTC | CASSLYRARTYNEQFF
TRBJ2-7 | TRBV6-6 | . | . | TGTGCCACCAGTCACAGCTCCTACGAGCAGTACTTC | CATSHSSYEQYF
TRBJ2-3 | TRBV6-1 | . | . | TGTGCCAGCAGCGATGGTGGGGTTAGGACAGATACGCAGTATTTT | CASSDGGVRTDTQYF
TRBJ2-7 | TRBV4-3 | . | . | TGCGCCAGCAGCCTCCTCGTGGGGGGAACCTACGAGCAGTACTTC | CASSLLVGGTYEQYF
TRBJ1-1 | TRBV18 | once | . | TGTGCCAGCTCCCCCGGCGGCAACACTGAAGCTTTCTTT | CASSPGGNTEAFF
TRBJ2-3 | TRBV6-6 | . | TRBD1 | TGTGCCAGCAGTCTCGGACAGGGGACAGATACGCAGTATTTT | CASSLGQGTDTQYF
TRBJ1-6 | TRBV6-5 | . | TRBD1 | TGTGCCAGCAGTTACTCGGACAGGGTAGTACCCCTCCACTTT | CASSYSDRVVPLHF
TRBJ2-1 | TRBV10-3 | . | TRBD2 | TGTGCCATCAGAGCGGGAGGGCTGGAAGAGCAGTTCTTC | CAIRAGGLEEQFF
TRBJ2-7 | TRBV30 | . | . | TGTGCCTGGAGCAAGACAGCTCCCTACGAGCAGTACTTC | CAWSKTAPYEQYF
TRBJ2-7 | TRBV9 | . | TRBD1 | TGTGCCAGCAGCGTGGGGACAGGGACCTACGAGCAGTACTTC | CASSVGTGTYEQYF
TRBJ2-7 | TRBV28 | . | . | TGTGCCAGCAGTCCGTCCCCGGACAGTCTCTCCTACGAGCAGTACTTC | CASSPSPDSLSYEQYF
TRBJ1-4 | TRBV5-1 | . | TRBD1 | TGCGCCAGCAGCCCCGGACAGGCAACTAATGAAAAACTGTTTTTT | CASSPGQATNEKLFF
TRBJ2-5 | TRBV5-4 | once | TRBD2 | TGTGCCAGCAGCTCCCGGGATCTACGGGGGGGCGCCCAGTACTTC | CASSSRDLRGGAQYF
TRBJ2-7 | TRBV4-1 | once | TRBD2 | TGCGCCAGCAGCCAACGGACTAGCGGTAACTACGAGCAGTACTTC | CASSQRTSGNYEQYF
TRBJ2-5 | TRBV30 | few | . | TGTGCCTGGAGTGTACCGGACCTCGCGCGAGAGACCCAGTACTTC | CAWSVPDLARETQYF
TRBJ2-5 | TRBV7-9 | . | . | TGTGCCAGCAGCGAGACTTCGATGGAGACCCAGTACTTC | CASSETSMETQYF
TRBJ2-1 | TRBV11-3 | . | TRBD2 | TGTGCCAGCAGCTTAACGGGAGGGCCGTATGAGCAGTTCTTC | CASSLTGGPYEQFF
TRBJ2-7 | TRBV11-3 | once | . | TGTGCCAGCAGCCCGGACGCCTACTACGAGCAGTACTTC | CASSPDAYYEQYF
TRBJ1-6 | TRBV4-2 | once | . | TGTGCCAGCAGCCCAGCTGGAGGGAATTCACCCCTCCACTTT | CASSPAGGNSPLHF
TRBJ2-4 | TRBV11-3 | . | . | TGTGCCAGCAGCTTAGAGCCCATGGCGGCCATTCAGTACTTC | CASSLEPMAAIQYF
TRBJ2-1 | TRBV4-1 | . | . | TGCGCCAGCAGCCAAGAGGCTAGGGGGGCCCATGAGCAGTTCTTC | CASSQEARGAHEQFF
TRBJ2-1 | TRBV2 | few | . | TGTGCCAGCAGTGACGGGGAGTACAATGAGCAGTTCTTC | CASSDGEYNEQFF
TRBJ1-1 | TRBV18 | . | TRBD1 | TGTGCCAGCTCACAGGACCAGAGGGAGGGGGCGCCGGGGGCTTTCTTT | CASSQDQREGAPGAFF
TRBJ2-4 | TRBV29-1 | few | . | TGCAGCGTAGTTCTGGGAATGGCCAAAAACATTCAGTACTTC | CSVVLGMAKNIQYF
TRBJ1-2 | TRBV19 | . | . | TGTGCCACCAGGGACCCAGGACATGGCTACACCTTC | CATRDPGHGYTF
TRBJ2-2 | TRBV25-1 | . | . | TGTGCCAGCAGTCCGCGGAAGAGCGTAGGAACCGGGGAGCTGTTTTTT | CASSPRKSVGTGELFF